Listed here are 15 T cell receptor beta chains from one sample, sequenced in a study of CD8 T cells in ankylosing spondylitis. Their antigens remain unidentified. TCRdb ran MiXCR on the 5' RACE reads and lists one entry per CDR3 protein. The sample includes fewer than 550,000 distinct CDR3 sequences, under 5.5% of them seen just once. Findings of the study overall: Apparently characteristic of ankylosing spondylitis blood was a TCR beta motif (roughly eight highly homologous variants).

Material: blood, either unsorted or a sorted T cell fraction (not recorded which). The receptor set was obtained from a male donor with ankylosing spondylitis.

The chain recombines TRBV9 with TRBJ1-1; 7 bases map to TRBD1. Germline values: CDR1 SGDLS, CDR2 YYNGEE. The length of the CDR3 is 16 residues. The trim removed 3 bases at V and 1 base at J, leaving 9 bases unmatched. CDR3 nucleotide sequence: TGTGCCAGCAGCGCCCGACAGGGCCCCCCGAACACTGAAGCTTTCTTT. Protein sequence: CASSARQGPPNTEAFF.

This clonotype appeared many times. This rearrangement joins TRBV7-6 to TRBJ1-5; D ambiguous. The CDR3 is 15 residues long. V dropped 4 bases and J dropped 5 bases, with 15 bases sitting between them. Germline loops: CDR1 SGHVS, CDR2 FNYEAQ. The CDR3 DNA reads as TGTGCCAGCAGCTCCGAGGTGGGCGGTGATCAGCCCCAGCATTTT. Protein sequence: CASSSEVGGDQPQHF.

Only a few counts were recorded for this clonotype. The V gene is TRBV28, the J gene TRBJ2-3; tentative D call: TRBD2 (7 bases). With 3 bases removed from V and 6 bases from J, the gap between germline ends came to 19 bases. The CDR3 sequence is 16 residues long. In germline, CDR1 is MDHEN, CDR2 SYDVKM. The CDR3 here is CASSFGGPGAADTQYF. The CDR3 nucleotides are TGTGCCAGCAGTTTCGGGGGGCCGGGGGCTGCGGATACGCAGTATTTT.

In its sample, this clonotype was seen many times. The chain employs TRBV5-1 and TRBJ2-6; possibly TRBD2 for D (5 bases). Germline CDR1 is SGHRS and CDR2 is YFSETQ. The CDR3 is made up of 14 amino acids. Trimming left V 5 bases short and J 1 base short, with 7 bases between. CDR3 region: CASSSGSGANVLTF. The CDR3 region has the DNA TGCGCCAGCAGTTCGGGATCTGGGGCCAACGTCCTGACTTTC.

This clonotype has ten or more counts. V gene TRBV7-2 combines with J gene TRBJ2-5; no definite D call. Trimming shortened V by 1 base and J by 4 bases, and 16 bases separated the two germline ends. Germline V gene sequence: CDR1 SGHTA, CDR2 FQGNSA. The CDR3 runs 16 residues. CDR3 DNA sequence: TGTGCCAGCAGCTTAGACCCCCCTTCAGCCCTAGAGACCCAGTACTTC. Translated, it gives CASSLDPPSALETQYF. Looking up the rest from reference TRBV7-2 and TRBJ2-5 gives the full variable domain: GAGVSQSPSNKVTEKGKDVELRCDPISGHTALYWYRQSLGQGLEFLIYFQGNSAPDKSGLPSDRFSAERTGGSVSTLTIQRTQQEDSAVYLCASSLDPPSALETQYFGPGTRLLVL.

This clonotype was detected many times. The chain couples TRBV5-1 to TRBJ1-2; a possible D gene is TRBD1 (6 bases). The CDR3 is 14 residues long. V lost 0 bases, J lost 12 bases, and 18 bases lay in between. In germline, CDR1 is SGHRS, CDR2 YFSETQ. The CDR3 coding sequence is TGCGCCAGCAGCTTGGGCGGCCAGGCTAGGGGGGACACCTTC. Translated, it gives CASSLGGQARGDTF.

There are many counts of this clonotype. V gene TRBV6-5 combines with J gene TRBJ2-7; D not resolved. V lost 2 bases and J 9 bases, leaving 14 bases between the germline ends. The CDR3 is 13 residues long. Germline CDR1 MNHEY, CDR2 SVGAGI. In DNA form, the CDR3 reads TGTGCCAGCAGTTACCTTGAAAATGTAGTGCAGTACTTC. It encodes CASSYLENVVQYF.

This clonotype was detected a few times. The V call is TRBV7-9, the J call TRBJ2-2; the D call may be TRBD1 or TRBD2 (5 bases each). Per the germline V gene, CDR1 is SEHNR and CDR2 is FQNEAQ (reference sequence). The CDR3 spans 14 residues. V was pared by 4 bases and J by 2 bases, with 8 bases between. CDR3 bases: TGTGCCAGCAGCTACGGGGCTAACACCGGGGAGCTGTTTTTT. Protein product: CASSYGANTGELFF.

There are many counts of this clonotype. V and J are TRBV7-6 and TRBJ1-1; no clear D gene. CDR1 SGHVS and CDR2 FNYEAQ come from the germline V gene. This CDR3 region has 14 residues. The V end lost 1 base, the J end lost 7 bases, and 13 bases lay between the germline ends. The CDR3 DNA reads as TGTGCCAGCAGCTTAGGGGGTGATTTTGGTGAAGCTTTCTTT. Translating it yields CASSLGGDFGEAFF.

This clonotype has at least ten counts. V gene TRBV5-1 combines with J gene TRBJ2-7, with 8 nucleotides matching TRBD1. V gave up 0 bases and J gave up 6 bases; unmatched junction bases: 2. The CDR3 runs to 13 residues. Looked up from germline, CDR1 is SGHRS and CDR2 is YFSETQ. The CDR3 sequence: CASSLGDRGEQYF. The CDR3 region has the DNA TGCGCCAGCAGCTTGGGAGACAGGGGCGAGCAGTACTTC. Complete variable domain (other parts from reference TRBV5-1 and TRBJ2-7): KAGVTQTPRYLIKTRGQQVTLSCSPISGHRSVSWYQQTPGQGLQFLFEYFSETQRNKGNFPGRFSGRQFSNSRSEMNVSTLELGDSALYLCASSLGDRGEQYFGPGTRLTVT.

This clonotype has ten or more counts. This chain links TRBV11-2 with TRBJ1-2; tentative D call: TRBD1 (6 bases). The germline V gene encodes CDR1 SGHAT and CDR2 FQNNGV. CDR3 size: 13 residues. Trimming shortened V by 5 bases and J by 4 bases, and 11 bases separated the two germline ends. The CDR3 DNA reads as TGTGCCAGCAGCCGGGGGCACCTCTATGGCTACACCTTC. It encodes CASSRGHLYGYTF.

In its sample, this clonotype was seen many times. This sequence joins TRBV5-6 and TRBJ1-1, with no clear D. Germline V gene sequence: CDR1 SGHDT, CDR2 YYEEEE. This CDR3 is 14 amino acids long. The ends were cut back, 6 bases at V and 2 bases at J, with 14 bases in the middle. CDR3 in amino acids: CASTWAVLNTEAFF. The CDR3 DNA follows: TGTGCCAGCACCTGGGCAGTATTAAACACTGAAGCTTTCTTT.

This clonotype was detected ten times or more. The V call is TRBV28, the J call TRBJ1-1; maybe TRBD1 (5 bases). Germline CDR1 is MDHEN and CDR2 is SYDVKM. The V and J ends lost 6 bases and 4 bases respectively, with 21 bases between them. The CDR3 length is 16 residues. CDR3 sequence (DNA): TGTGCCAGCAGGGAACCCGGCAGGGTAGGTGGCACTGAAGCTTTCTTT. Translation gives CASREPGRVGGTEAFF.

This clonotype came up many times. V is TRBV7-2 and J is TRBJ1-1; D call uncertain. Germline values: CDR1 SGHTA, CDR2 FQGNSA. The CDR3 covers 17 residues. Trimming left V 0 bases short and J 1 base short, with 15 bases between. CDR3 nucleotides: TGTGCCAGCAGCTTAGCGGATCCCTTTAGCACGAACACTGAAGCTTTCTTT. Residues: CASSLADPFSTNTEAFF.

This clonotype appeared many times. The chain joins TRBV12-3 or TRBV12-4 to TRBJ2-7; D perhaps matches TRBD1 (6 bases). The CDR3 sequence is 12 residues long. V gave up 7 bases and J gave up 2 bases, with 9 bases separating them. The CDR3 DNA is TGTGCCAGCAAAGGACAGACCTACGAGCAGTACTTC. It specifies CASKGQTYEQYF.